This TCR beta chain was recorded in a study of T cells in Graves' hyperthyroidism and ophthalmopathy. This CDR3 region has 14 residues. Germline CDR1 and CDR2: SGHNT and YENEEA. V gave up 5 bases and J gave up 7 bases, with 15 bases separating them. Patients were excluded for uncontrolled infection, other autoimmune disease, pregnancy or lactation. PBMCs were obtained from under 13 ml fresh peripheral blood. Ten or more counts support this clonotype. RNA transcripts were the template for amplifying TCR beta CDR3 regions. The HTBI set primed first-round TCR CDR3 RT-PCR. MiXCR, applied by TCRdb to the multiplex PCR reads, yields one record per CDR3 protein. The sample includes 640,000 or so distinct CDR3 sequences, approximately 15% of them seen just once.

The sequence came from a woman aged 18-35 years with Graves' ophthalmopathy. V is TRBV11-3 and J is TRBJ2-1; D is possibly TRBD1 or TRBD2 (6 bases each). Sequenced: blood. CDR3 in DNA: TGTGCCAGCAGCGCAAGCTGGAGGGGGAATGAGCAGTTCTTC. Amino acid sequence: CASSASWRGNEQFF.